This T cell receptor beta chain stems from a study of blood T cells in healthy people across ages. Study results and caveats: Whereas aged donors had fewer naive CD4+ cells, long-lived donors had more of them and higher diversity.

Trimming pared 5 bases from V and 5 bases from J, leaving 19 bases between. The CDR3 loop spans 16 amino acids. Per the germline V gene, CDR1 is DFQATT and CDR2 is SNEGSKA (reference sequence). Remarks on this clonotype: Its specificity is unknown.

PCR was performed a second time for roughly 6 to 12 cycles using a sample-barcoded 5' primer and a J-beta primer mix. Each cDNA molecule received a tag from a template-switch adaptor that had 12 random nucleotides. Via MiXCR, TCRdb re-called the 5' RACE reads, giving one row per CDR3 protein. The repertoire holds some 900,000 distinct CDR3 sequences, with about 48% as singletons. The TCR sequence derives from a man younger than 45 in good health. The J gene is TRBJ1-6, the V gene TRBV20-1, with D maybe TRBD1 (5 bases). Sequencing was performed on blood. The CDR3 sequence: CSAPLPRQSNNSPLHF. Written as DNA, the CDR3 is TGCAGTGCTCCTCTCCCTCGACAGTCTAATAATTCACCCCTCCACTTT.